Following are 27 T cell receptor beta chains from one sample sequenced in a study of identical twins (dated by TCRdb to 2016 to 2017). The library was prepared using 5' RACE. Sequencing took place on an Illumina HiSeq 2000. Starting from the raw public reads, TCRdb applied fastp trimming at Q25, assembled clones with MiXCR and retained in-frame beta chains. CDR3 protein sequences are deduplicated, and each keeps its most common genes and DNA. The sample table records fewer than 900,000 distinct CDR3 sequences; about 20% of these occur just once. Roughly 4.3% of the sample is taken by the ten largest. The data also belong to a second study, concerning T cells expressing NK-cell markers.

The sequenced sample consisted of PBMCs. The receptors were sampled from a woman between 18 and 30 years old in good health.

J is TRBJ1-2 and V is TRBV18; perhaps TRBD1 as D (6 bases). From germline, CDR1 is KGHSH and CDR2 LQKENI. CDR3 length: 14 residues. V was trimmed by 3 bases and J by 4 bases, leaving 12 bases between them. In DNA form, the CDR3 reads TGTGCCAGCTCACCCTCCCGGGACACCTATGGCTACACCTTC. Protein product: CASSPSRDTYGYTF.

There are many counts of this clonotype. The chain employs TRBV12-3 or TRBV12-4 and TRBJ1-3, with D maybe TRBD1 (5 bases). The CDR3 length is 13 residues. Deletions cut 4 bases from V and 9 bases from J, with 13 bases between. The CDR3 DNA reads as TGTGCCAGCAGTTGGCCCGCGGGGGGCACCATATATTTT. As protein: CASSWPAGGTIYF.

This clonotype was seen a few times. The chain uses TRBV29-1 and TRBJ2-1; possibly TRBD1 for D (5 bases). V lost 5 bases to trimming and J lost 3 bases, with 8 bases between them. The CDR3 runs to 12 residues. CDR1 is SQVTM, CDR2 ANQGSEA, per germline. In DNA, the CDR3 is TGCAGCGTTCTAGGGGACTACAATGAGCAGTTCTTC. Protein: CSVLGDYNEQFF.

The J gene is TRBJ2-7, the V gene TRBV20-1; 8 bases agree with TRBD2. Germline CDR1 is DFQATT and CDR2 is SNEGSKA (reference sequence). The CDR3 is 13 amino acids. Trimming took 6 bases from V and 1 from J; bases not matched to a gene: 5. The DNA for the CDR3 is TGCAGTGCAAAACCGGGAGGGTCCTACGAGCAGTACTTC. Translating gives CSAKPGGSYEQYF.

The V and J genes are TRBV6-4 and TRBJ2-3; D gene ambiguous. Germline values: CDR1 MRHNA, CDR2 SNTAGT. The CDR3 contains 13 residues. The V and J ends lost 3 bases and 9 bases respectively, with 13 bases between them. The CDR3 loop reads CASSETVGVTQYF. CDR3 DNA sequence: TGTGCCAGCAGTGAGACGGTCGGCGTAACGCAGTATTTT.

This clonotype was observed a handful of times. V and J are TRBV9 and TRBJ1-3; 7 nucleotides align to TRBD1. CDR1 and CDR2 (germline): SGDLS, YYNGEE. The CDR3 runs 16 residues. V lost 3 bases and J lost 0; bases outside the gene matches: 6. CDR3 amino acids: CASSGQGTVSGNTIYF. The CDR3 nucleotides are TGTGCCAGCAGCGGACAGGGAACCGTCTCTGGAAACACCATATATTTT. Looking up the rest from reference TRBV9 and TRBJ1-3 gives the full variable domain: DSGVTQTPKHLITATGQRVTLRCSPRSGDLSVYWYQQSLDQGLQFLIQYYNGEERAKGNILERFSAQQFPDLHSELNLSSLELGDSALYFCASSGQGTVSGNTIYFGEGSWLTVV.

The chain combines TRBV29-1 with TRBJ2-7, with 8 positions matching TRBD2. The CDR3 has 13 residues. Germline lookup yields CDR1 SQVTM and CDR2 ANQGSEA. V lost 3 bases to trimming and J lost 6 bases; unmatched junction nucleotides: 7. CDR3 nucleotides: TGCAGCGTTGAGGGACCGGGAGGGATCGAGCAGTACTTC. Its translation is CSVEGPGGIEQYF.

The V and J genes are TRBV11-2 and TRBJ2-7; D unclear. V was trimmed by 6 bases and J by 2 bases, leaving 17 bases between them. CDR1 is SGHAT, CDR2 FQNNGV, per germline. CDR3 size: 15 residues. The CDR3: CASSLGCPQTYEQYF. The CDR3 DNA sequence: TGTGCCAGCAGTTTGGGCTGTCCACAGACCTACGAGCAGTACTTC.

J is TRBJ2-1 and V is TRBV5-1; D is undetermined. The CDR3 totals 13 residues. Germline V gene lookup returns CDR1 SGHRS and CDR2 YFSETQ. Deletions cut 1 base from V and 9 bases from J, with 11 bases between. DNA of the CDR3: TGCGCCAGCAGCTTGACTGGCTGGGGTGAGCAGTTCTTC. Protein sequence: CASSLTGWGEQFF. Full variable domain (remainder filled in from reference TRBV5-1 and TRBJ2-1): KAGVTQTPRYLIKTRGQQVTLSCSPISGHRSVSWYQQTPGQGLQFLFEYFSETQRNKGNFPGRFSGRQFSNSRSEMNVSTLELGDSALYLCASSLTGWGEQFFGPGTRLTVL.

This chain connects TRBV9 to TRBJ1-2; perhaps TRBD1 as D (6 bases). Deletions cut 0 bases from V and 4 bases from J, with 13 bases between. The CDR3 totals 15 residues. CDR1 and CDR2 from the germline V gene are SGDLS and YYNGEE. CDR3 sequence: CASSVAEATGYGYTF. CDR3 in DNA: TGTGCCAGCAGCGTAGCTGAAGCGACAGGCTATGGCTACACCTTC.

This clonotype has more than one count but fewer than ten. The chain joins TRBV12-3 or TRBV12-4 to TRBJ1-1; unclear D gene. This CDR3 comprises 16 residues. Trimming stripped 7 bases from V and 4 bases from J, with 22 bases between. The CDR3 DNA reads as TGTGCCAGCACCCTGCGGGCACCCCGCGGCGGCACTGAAGCTTTCTTT. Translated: CASTLRAPRGGTEAFF.

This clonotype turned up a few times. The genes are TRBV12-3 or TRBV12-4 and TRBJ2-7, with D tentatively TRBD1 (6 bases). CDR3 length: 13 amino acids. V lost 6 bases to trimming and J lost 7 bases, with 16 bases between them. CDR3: CASSLDRTDEQYF. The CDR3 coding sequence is TGTGCCAGCAGCTTGGACAGAACGGATGAGCAGTACTTC.

The CDR3 loop reads CSARDPRLVGELFF. The CDR3 DNA is TGCAGTGCTAGAGATCCTAGGCTTGTCGGGGAGCTGTTTTTT. The V and J genes are TRBV20-1 and TRBJ2-2, with unresolved D. CDR1 is DFQATT and CDR2 is SNEGSKA in the germline V gene (reference sequence). This CDR3 spans 14 amino acids. Trimming pared 0 bases from V and 7 bases from J, leaving 12 bases between.

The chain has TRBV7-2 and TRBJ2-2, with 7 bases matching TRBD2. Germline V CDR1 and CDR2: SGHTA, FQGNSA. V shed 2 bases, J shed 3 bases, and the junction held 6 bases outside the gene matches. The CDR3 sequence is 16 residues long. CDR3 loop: CASSLFPSGYTGELFF. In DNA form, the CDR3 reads TGTGCCAGCAGCTTATTTCCTAGCGGATACACCGGGGAGCTGTTTTTT.

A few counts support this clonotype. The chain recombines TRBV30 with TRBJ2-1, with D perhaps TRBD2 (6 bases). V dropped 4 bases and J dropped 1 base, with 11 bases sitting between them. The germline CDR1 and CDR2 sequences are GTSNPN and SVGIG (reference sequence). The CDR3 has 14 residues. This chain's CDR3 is CAWTGTSSYNEQFF. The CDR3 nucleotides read TGTGCCTGGACCGGGACTTCATCCTACAATGAGCAGTTCTTC.

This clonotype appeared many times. CDR3 sequence: CSVEDRSYNEQFF. The CDR3 bases are TGCAGCGTTGAAGATCGAAGCTACAATGAGCAGTTCTTC. The rearrangement uses TRBV29-1 and TRBJ2-1; D call uncertain. Germline-derived CDR1 and CDR2 are SQVTM and ANQGSEA. Trimming removed 0 bases from V and 3 bases from J, with 6 bases in between. The CDR3 covers 13 residues.

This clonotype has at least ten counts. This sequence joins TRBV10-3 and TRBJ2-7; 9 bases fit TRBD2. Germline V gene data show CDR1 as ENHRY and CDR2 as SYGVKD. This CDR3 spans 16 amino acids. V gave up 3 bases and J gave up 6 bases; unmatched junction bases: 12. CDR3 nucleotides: TGTGCCATCAGTGACCCAATAGCGGGAGTAACGGGCGAGCAGTACTTC. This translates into CAISDPIAGVTGEQYF.

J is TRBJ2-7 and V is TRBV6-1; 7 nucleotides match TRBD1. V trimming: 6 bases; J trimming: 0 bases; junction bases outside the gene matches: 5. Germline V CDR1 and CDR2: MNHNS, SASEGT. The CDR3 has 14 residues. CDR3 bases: TGTGCCAGCAGAGGACAGGAAAGCTCCTACGAGCAGTACTTC. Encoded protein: CASRGQESSYEQYF.

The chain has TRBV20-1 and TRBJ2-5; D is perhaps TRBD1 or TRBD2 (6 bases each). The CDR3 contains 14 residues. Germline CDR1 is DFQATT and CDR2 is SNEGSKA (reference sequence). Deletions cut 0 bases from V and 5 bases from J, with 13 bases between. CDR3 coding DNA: TGCAGTGCTAGAGACCGGGGGCGAGGGGAGACCCAGTACTTC. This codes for CSARDRGRGETQYF.

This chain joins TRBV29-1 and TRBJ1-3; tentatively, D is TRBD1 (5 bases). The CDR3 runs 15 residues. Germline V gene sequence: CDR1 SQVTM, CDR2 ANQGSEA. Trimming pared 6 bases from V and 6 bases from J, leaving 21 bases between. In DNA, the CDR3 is TGCAGCGTGCCCGATGACAGCACCTTCCTAAACACCATATATTTT. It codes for CSVPDDSTFLNTIYF.

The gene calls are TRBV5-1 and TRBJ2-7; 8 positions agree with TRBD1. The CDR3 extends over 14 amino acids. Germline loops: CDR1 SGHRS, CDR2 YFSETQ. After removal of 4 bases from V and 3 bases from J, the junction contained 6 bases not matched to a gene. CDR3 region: CASSADRGNYEQYF. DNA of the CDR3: TGCGCCAGCAGCGCAGACAGGGGAAACTACGAGCAGTACTTC.

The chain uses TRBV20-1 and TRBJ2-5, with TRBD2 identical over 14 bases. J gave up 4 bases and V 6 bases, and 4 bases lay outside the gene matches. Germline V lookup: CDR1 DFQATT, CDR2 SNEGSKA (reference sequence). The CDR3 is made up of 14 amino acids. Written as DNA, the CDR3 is TGCAGTGCGTTCGGGACTAGCGGGAGAGAGACCCAGTACTTC. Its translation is CSAFGTSGRETQYF.

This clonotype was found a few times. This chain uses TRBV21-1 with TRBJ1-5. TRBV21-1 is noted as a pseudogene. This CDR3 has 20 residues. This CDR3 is CASSKEGSRTPPHSNQPQHF. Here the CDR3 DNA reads TGTGCCAGCAGCAAAGAGGGCAGCAGGACTCCTCCCCATAGCAATCAGCCCCAGCATTTT.

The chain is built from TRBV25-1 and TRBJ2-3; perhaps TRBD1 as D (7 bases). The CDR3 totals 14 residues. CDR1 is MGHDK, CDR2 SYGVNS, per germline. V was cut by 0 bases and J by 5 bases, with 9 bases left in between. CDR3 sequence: CASSEYRGEDTQYF. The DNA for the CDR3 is TGTGCCAGCAGTGAATACAGGGGGGAAGATACGCAGTATTTT.

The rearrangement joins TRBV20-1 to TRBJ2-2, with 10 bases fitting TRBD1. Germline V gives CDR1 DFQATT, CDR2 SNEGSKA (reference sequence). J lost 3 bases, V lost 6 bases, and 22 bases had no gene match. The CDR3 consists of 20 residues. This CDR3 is CSAIGGLPTGDRGYTGELFF. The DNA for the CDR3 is TGCAGTGCCATCGGGGGGCTCCCAACAGGGGACAGGGGTTACACCGGGGAGCTGTTTTTT.

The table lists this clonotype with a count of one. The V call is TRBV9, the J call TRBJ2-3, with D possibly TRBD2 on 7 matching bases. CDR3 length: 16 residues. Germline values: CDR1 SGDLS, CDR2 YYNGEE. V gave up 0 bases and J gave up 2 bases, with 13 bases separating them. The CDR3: CASSVEGGVLTDTQYF. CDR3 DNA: TGTGCCAGCAGCGTAGAGGGGGGGGTGCTCACAGATACGCAGTATTTT.

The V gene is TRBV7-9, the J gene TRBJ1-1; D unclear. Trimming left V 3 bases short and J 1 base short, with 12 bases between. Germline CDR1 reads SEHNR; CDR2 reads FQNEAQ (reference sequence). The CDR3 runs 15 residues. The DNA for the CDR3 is TGTGCCAGCAGCTTTAGGGCCGCAGGGAACACTGAAGCTTTCTTT. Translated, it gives CASSFRAAGNTEAFF.